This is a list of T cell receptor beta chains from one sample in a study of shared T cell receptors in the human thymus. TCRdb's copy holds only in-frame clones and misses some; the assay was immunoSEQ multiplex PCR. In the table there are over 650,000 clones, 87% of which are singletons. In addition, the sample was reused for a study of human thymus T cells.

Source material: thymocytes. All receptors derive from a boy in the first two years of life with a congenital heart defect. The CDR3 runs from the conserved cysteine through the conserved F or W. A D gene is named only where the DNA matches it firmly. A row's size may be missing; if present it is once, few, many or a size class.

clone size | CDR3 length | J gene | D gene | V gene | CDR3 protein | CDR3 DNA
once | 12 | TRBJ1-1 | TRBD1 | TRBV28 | CASSFGTVGAFF | TGTGCCAGCAGTTTCGGGACAGTCGGAGCTTTCTTT
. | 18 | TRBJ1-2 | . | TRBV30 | CAWNSRLSLGAPTYGYTF | TGTGCCTGGAATAGTCGGCTGAGTTTGGGGGCCCCTACCTATGGCTACACCTTC
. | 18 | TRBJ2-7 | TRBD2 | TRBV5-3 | CARSYPREASGGSYEQYF | TGTGCCAGAAGCTACCCTCGTGAGGCTAGCGGGGGTTCCTACGAGCAGTACTTC
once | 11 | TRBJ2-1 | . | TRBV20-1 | CSAANYNEQFF | TGCAGTGCAGCGAACTACAATGAGCAGTTCTTC
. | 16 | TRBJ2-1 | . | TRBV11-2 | CASSLETGTTNDEQFF | TGTGCCAGCAGCTTAGAGACCGGGACAACTAACGATGAGCAGTTCTTC
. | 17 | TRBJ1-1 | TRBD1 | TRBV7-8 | CASSLRAQQGNGTEAFF | TGTGCCAGCAGCTTGAGGGCCCAACAGGGGAATGGCACTGAAGCTTTCTTT
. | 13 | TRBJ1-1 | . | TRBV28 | CASLRGGNTEAFF | TGTGCCAGCCTCCGGGGGGGGAACACTGAAGCTTTCTTT
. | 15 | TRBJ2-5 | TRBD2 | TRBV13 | CASSPRAGGQETQYF | TGTGCCAGCAGTCCTCGGGCGGGGGGCCAGGAGACCCAGTACTTC
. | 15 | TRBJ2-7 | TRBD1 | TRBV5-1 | CASSGGQESSYEQYF | TGCGCCAGCAGCGGGGGACAGGAAAGCTCCTACGAGCAGTACTTC
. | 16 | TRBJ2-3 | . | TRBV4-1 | CASSQDSGLATDTQYF | TGCGCCAGCAGCCAAGATAGTGGACTTGCCACAGATACGCAGTATTTT
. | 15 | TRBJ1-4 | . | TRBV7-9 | CASSLARGEDEKLFF | TGTGCCAGCAGCTTAGCGCGAGGAGAGGATGAAAAACTGTTTTTT
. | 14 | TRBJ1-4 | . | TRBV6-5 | CASSRERDREKLFF | TGTGCCAGCAGCCGGGAGAGGGACCGGGAAAAACTGTTTTTT
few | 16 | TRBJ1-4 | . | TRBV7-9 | CASSHGWAATNEKLFF | TGTGCCAGCAGCCACGGCTGGGCAGCAACTAATGAAAAACTGTTTTTT
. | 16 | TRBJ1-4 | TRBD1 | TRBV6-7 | CASIKQGAVANEKLFF | TGTGCCAGCATCAAACAGGGGGCTGTGGCTAATGAAAAACTGTTTTTT
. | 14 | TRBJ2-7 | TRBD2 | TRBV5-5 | CASSSSGVAYEQYF | TGTGCCAGCAGCTCCAGCGGGGTGGCCTACGAGCAGTACTTC
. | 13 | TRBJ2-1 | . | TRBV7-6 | CASSDTNRDEQFF | TGTGCCAGCAGCGATACTAACAGGGATGAGCAGTTCTTC
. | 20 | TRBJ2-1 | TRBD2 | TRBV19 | CASSIGRLAGASHLHGEQFF | TGTGCCAGTAGTATAGGACGCCTAGCGGGAGCCTCTCATTTACATGGTGAGCAGTTCTTC
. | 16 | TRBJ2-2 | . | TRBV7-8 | CASSLERTVNTGELFF | TGTGCCAGCAGCTTAGAGCGGACGGTGAACACCGGGGAGCTGTTTTTT
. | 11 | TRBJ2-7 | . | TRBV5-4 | CASSFAEEQYF | TGTGCCAGCAGCTTCGCGGAGGAGCAGTACTTC
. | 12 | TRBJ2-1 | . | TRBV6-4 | CASSDGGGEQFF | TGTGCCAGCAGTGACGGGGGAGGTGAGCAGTTCTTC
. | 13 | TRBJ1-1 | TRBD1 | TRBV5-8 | CVETPDRGTEAFF | TGTGTCGAGACCCCGGACAGGGGCACTGAAGCTTTCTTT
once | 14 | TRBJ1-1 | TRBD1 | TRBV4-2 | CASSKTRDSTEAFF | TGTGCCAGCAGCAAAACACGGGACAGCACTGAAGCTTTCTTT
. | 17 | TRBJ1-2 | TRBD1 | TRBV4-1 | CASSQDMGGRGNYGYTF | TGCGCCAGCAGCCAAGATATGGGTGGCAGGGGGAACTATGGCTACACCTTC
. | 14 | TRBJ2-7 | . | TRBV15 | CATSRLLASYEQHF | TGTGCCACCAGCAGACTACTAGCCTCCTACGAGCAGCACTTC
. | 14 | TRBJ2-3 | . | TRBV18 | CASSPSPRTDTQYF | TGTGCCAGCTCCCCAAGCCCGCGCACAGATACGCAGTATTTT
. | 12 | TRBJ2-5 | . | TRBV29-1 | CSVGAGQETQYF | TGCAGCGTTGGTGCGGGCCAAGAGACCCAGTACTTC
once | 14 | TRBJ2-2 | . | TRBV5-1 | CASSFDKQDGELFF | TGCGCCAGCAGCTTTGACAAACAGGACGGGGAGCTGTTTTTT
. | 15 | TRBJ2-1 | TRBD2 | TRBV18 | CASSPCSGSYNEQFF | TGTGCCAGCTCACCATGTAGCGGGAGCTACAATGAGCAGTTCTTC
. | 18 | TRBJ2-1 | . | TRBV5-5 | CASSLGGPPRDNYNEQFF | TGTGCCAGCAGCTTAGGGGGACCCCCCCGGGACAATTACAATGAGCAGTTCTTC
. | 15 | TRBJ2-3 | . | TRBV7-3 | CASSSSPYSTDTQYF | TGTGCCAGCAGCTCCTCCCCTTATTCGACAGATACGCAGTATTTT
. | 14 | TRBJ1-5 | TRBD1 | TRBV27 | CASSGTGVDQPQHF | TGTGCCAGCAGTGGGACAGGGGTGGATCAGCCCCAGCATTTT
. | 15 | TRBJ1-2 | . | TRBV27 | CASSLDGRYIDGYTF | TGTGCCAGCAGTTTAGATGGCAGGTACATCGATGGCTACACCTTC
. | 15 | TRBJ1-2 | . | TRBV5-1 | CASSLKQEGLYGYTF | TGCGCCAGCAGCTTGAAGCAGGAGGGACTCTATGGCTACACCTTC
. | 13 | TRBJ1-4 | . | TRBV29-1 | CSAREEVAEKLFF | TGCAGCGCCCGGGAAGAAGTGGCTGAAAAACTGTTTTTT
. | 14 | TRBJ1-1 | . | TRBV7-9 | CASSLAGLDTEAFF | TGTGCCAGCAGCTTAGCAGGTCTAGACACTGAAGCTTTCTTT
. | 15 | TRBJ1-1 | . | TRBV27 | CASSLGPNGDTEAFF | TGTGCCAGCAGCTTGGGCCCAAACGGGGACACTGAAGCTTTCTTT
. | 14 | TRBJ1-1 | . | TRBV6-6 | CASSYSIRNTEAFF | TGTGCCAGCAGTTACTCCATCAGGAACACTGAAGCTTTCTTT
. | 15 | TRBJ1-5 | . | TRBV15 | CATSRGVIGDQPQHF | TGTGCCACCAGCAGAGGCGTAATCGGGGATCAGCCCCAGCATTTT
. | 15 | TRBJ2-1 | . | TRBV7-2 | CASSSVKTTGFEQFF | TGTGCCAGCAGCTCGGTAAAGACCACAGGGTTTGAGCAGTTCTTC
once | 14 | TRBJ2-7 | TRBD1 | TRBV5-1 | CASSTGQGIYEQYF | TGCGCCAGCAGCACGGGACAGGGAATCTACGAGCAGTACTTC
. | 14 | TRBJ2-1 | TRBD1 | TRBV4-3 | CASSRRDSDNEQFF | TGCGCCAGCAGCCGCCGGGACAGCGACAATGAGCAGTTCTTC
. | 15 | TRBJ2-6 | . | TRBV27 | CASSPRSSGANVLTF | TGTGCCAGCAGCCCGAGGTCCTCTGGGGCCAACGTCCTGACTTTC
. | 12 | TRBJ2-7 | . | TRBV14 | CASSGGNYEQYF | TGTGCCAGCTCAGGGGGGAACTACGAGCAGTACTTC
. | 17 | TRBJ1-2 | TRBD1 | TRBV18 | CASSPDDRGSANYGYTF | TGTGCCAGCTCACCAGATGACAGGGGTTCAGCTAACTATGGCTACACCTTC
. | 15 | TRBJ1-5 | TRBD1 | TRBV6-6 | CASRPDRGGGQPQHF | TGTGCCAGCAGGCCGGACAGGGGCGGAGGTCAGCCCCAGCATTTT
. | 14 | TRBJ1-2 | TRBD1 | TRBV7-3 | CASSPRQGSNGYTF | TGTGCCAGCAGCCCCCGACAGGGTTCAAATGGCTACACCTTC